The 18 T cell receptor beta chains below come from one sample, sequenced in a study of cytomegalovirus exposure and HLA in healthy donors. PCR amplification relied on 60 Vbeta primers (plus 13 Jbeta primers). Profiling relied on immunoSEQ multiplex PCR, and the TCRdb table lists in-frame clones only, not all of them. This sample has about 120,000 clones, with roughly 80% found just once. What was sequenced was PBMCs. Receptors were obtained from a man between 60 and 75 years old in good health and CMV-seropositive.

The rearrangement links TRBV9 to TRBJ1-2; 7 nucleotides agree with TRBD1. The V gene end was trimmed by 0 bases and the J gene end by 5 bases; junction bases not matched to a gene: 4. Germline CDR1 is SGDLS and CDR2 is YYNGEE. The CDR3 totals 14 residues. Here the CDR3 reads CASSVVGTEYGYTF. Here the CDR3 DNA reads TGTGCCAGCAGCGTAGTTGGGACAGAATATGGCTACACCTTC.

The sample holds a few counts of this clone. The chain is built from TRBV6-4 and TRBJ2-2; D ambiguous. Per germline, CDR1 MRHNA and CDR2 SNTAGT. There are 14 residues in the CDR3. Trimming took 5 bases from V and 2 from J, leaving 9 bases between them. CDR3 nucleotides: TGTGCCAGCAGTAGCGAACACAACACCGGGGAGCTGTTTTTT. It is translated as CASSSEHNTGELFF.

CDR3 in amino acids: CATSSRAGGEKLFF. DNA for the CDR3: TGTGCCACCAGCAGTCGGGCAGGAGGAGAAAAACTGTTTTTT. The rearrangement links TRBV15 to TRBJ1-4; D is ambiguous. Germline CDR1 and CDR2: LNHNV and YYDKDF (reference sequence). The CDR3 sequence is 14 residues long. V gave up 3 bases and J gave up 8 bases, with 13 bases separating them.

CDR3 protein: CASSLDGVSTDTQYF. The CDR3, as DNA: TGTGCCAGCAGCTTAGACGGAGTCAGCACAGATACGCAGTATTTT. V is TRBV7-9 and J is TRBJ2-3; no reliable D call. CDR1 is SEHNR, CDR2 FQNEAQ, per germline (reference sequence). The germline V and J ends were trimmed by 1 base and 0 bases, with 8 bases remaining between them. The CDR3 has 15 amino acids.

The CDR3, as DNA: TGTGCCAGCAGCCTATCTCTCCGAGAGACCCAGTACTTC. It specifies CASSLSLRETQYF. V and J are TRBV7-3 and TRBJ2-5; D is ambiguous. This CDR3 contains 13 residues. From germline, CDR1 is SGHTA and CDR2 FQGTGA. Trimming removed 5 bases from V and 4 bases from J, with 11 bases in between.

The CDR3 nucleotides read TGTGCCAGCAGCGAGGGGGGACAGGGTGATACTGAAGCTTTCTTT. This codes for CASSEGGQGDTEAFF. V usage is TRBV6-6 and J usage is TRBJ1-1; 9 bases match TRBD1. The junction had 10 bases not matched to a gene; V was cut back by 6 bases and J by 5 bases. Germline CDR1 is MNHNY and CDR2 is SVGAGI (reference sequence). This CDR3 has 15 amino acids.

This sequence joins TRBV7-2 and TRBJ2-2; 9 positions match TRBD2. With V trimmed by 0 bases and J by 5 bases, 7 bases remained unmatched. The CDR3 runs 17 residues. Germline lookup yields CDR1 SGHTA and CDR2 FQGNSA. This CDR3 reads CASSLAGASGATGELFF. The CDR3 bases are TGTGCCAGCAGCTTAGCGGGGGCTAGCGGGGCTACCGGGGAGCTGTTTTTT.

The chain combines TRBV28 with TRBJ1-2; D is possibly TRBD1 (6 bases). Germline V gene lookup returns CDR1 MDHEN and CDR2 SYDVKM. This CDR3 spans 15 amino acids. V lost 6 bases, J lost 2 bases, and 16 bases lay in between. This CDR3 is CASSRDRRGNYGYTF. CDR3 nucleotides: TGTGCCAGCAGCAGAGACAGGCGGGGGAACTATGGCTACACCTTC.

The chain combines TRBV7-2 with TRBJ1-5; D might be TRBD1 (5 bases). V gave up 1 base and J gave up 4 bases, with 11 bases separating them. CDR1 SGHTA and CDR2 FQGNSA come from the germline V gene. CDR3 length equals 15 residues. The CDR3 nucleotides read TGTGCCAGCAGCTTAGGGCAACAGGTAAATCAGCCCCAGCATTTT. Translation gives CASSLGQQVNQPQHF. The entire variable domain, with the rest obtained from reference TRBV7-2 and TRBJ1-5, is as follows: GAGVSQSPSNKVTEKGKDVELRCDPISGHTALYWYRQSLGQGLEFLIYFQGNSAPDKSGLPSDRFSAERTGGSVSTLTIQRTQQEDSAVYLCASSLGQQVNQPQHFGDGTRLSIL.

The CDR3 protein is CASSPRTVSYEQYF. Here the CDR3 DNA reads TGTGCCAGCAGTCCCCGGACAGTATCCTACGAGCAGTACTTC. The rearrangement joins TRBV27 to TRBJ2-7; D might be TRBD1 (6 bases). The ends were cut back, 5 bases at V and 1 base at J, with 12 bases in the middle. CDR3 length: 14 amino acids. Germline V CDR1 and CDR2: MNHEY, SMNVEV (reference sequence).

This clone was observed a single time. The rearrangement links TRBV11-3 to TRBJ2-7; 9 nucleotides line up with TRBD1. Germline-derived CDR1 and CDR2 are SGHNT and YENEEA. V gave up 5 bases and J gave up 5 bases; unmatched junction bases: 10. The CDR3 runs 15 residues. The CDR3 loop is CASSKRGTGTHEQYF. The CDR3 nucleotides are TGTGCCAGCAGCAAAAGAGGGACAGGGACGCACGAGCAGTACTTC.

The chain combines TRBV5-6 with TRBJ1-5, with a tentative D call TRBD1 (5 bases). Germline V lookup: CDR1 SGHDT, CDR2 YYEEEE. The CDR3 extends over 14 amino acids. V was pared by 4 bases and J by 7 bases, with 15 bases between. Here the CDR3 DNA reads TGTGCCAGCAGCGGGGCCACAGAAGGCCAGCCCCAGCATTTT. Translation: CASSGATEGQPQHF.

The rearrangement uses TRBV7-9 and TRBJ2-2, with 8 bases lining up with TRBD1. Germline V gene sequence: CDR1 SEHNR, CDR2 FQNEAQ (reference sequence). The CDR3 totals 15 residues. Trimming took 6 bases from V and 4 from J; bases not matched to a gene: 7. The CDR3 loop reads CASRPDRGGTGELFF. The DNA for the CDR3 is TGTGCCAGCAGACCCGACAGGGGTGGCACCGGGGAGCTGTTTTTT.

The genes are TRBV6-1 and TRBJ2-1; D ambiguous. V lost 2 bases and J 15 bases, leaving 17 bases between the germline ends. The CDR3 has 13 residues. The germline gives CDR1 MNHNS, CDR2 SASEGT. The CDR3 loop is CASSEYLLAAPFF. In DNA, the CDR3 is TGTGCCAGCAGTGAATATCTTCTGGCGGCACCGTTCTTC.

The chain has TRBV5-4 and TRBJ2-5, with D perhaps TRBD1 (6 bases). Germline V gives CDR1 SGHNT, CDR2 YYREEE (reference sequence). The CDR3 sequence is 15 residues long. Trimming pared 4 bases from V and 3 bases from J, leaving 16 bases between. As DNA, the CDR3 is TGTGCCAGCAGCCACGTAAGGGGGAAGGAAGAGACCCAGTACTTC. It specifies CASSHVRGKEETQYF. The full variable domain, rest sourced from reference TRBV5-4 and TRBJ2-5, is ETGVTQSPTHLIKTRGQQVTLRCSSQSGHNTVSWYQQALGQGPQFIFQYYREEENGRGNFPPRFSGLQFPNYSSELNVNALELDDSALYLCASSHVRGKEETQYFGPGTRLLVL.

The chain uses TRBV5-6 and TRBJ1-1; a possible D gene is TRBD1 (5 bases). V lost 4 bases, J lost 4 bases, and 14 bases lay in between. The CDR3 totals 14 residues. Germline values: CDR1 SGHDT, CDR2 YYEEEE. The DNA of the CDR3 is TGTGCCAGCAGCCCCGGGACTCGGAGCACTGAAGCTTTCTTT. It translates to CASSPGTRSTEAFF.

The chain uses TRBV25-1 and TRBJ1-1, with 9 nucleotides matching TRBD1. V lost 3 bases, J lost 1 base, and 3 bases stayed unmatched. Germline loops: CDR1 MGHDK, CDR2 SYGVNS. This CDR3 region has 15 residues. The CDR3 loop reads CASSDQTGGNTEAFF. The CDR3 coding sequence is TGTGCCAGCAGTGACCAGACAGGGGGGAACACTGAAGCTTTCTTT.

CDR3 DNA: TGTGCCAGCAGCCGAGCCAAAAACATTCAGTACTTC. It is translated as CASSRAKNIQYF. The rearrangement uses TRBV7-2 and TRBJ2-4; D gene unclear. This CDR3 is 12 amino acids long. Trimming removed 5 bases from V and 0 bases from J, with 2 bases in between. From germline, CDR1 is SGHTA and CDR2 FQGNSA.